The 17 T cell receptor beta chains reported below all come from one sample, sequenced in a study of T cell changes during pregnancy in multiple sclerosis. TCRdb keeps only in-frame clones here, not all; method: immunoSEQ multiplex PCR. The data show tens of thousands of clones, just over 90% seen once. The sequencing here drew on peripheral blood, taken in the second trimester of pregnancy. These receptors came from a female donor in good health, enrolled as a control in a pregnancy study.

The chain couples TRBV29-1 to TRBJ1-5; TRBD1 agrees at 8 bases. J gave up 5 bases and V 6 bases, and 12 bases lay outside the gene matches. From germline, CDR1 is SQVTM and CDR2 ANQGSEA. This CDR3 is built from 15 residues. The CDR3, as DNA: TGCAGCGTCTCATCCGTGTCAGGGGGCGATCAGCCCCAGCATTTT. This gives the protein CSVSSVSGGDQPQHF.

The chain links TRBV28 to TRBJ2-7, with D possibly matching TRBD2 (5 bases). V lost 5 bases and J 2 bases, leaving 13 bases between the germline ends. The CDR3 covers 14 residues. Germline V gene lookup returns CDR1 MDHEN and CDR2 SYDVKM. CDR3: CASSTSGGAYEQYF. The CDR3 DNA reads TGTGCCAGCAGTACCTCAGGAGGAGCCTACGAGCAGTACTTC.

The chain has TRBV6-6 and TRBJ1-2; 8 nucleotides match TRBD1. CDR3 length equals 13 residues. The V gene's germline CDR1 is MNHNY and CDR2 SVGAGI (reference sequence). Trimming at V came to 4 bases and at J to 4 bases, leaving 2 bases not matched to a gene. CDR3 residues: CASSLTGAYGYTF. CDR3 coding DNA: TGTGCCAGCAGTTTGACAGGGGCCTATGGCTACACCTTC.

This rearrangement joins TRBV7-8 to TRBJ2-5; 10 bases agree with TRBD2. The CDR3 has 16 amino acids. V was clipped by 4 bases and J by 5 bases; unmatched bases: 10. Germline-derived CDR1 and CDR2 are SGHVS and FQNEAQ. The CDR3 loop reads CASSSRLAGGGETQYF. In DNA form, the CDR3 reads TGTGCCAGCAGCTCGCGCTTAGCGGGGGGCGGGGAGACCCAGTACTTC.

This clone was seen just once. This chain links TRBV7-9 with TRBJ1-6; D is unclear. The length of the CDR3 is 12 residues. Trimming took 2 bases from V and 12 from J, leaving 8 bases between them. Germline V gene data show CDR1 as SEHNR and CDR2 as FQNEAQ (reference sequence). The CDR3 sequence is CASSLTGVPLHF. CDR3 in DNA: TGTGCCAGCAGCTTAACGGGAGTACCCCTCCACTTT. The full variable domain, rest sourced from reference TRBV7-9 and TRBJ1-6, is DTGVSQNPRHKITKRGQNVTFRCDPISEHNRLYWYRQTLGQGPEFLTYFQNEAQLEKSRLLSDRFSAERPKGSFSTLEIQRTEQGDSAMYLCASSLTGVPLHFGNGTRLTVT.

Here the CDR3 reads CASSRGAGTGDEKLFF. Written as DNA, the CDR3 is TGCGCCAGCAGCAGAGGAGCCGGGACAGGGGATGAAAAACTGTTTTTT. The rearrangement joins TRBV5-1 to TRBJ1-4; 10 bases are a match to TRBD1. Germline V CDR1 and CDR2: SGHRS, YFSETQ. V trimming: 4 bases; J trimming: 6 bases; junction bases outside the gene matches: 9. The CDR3 runs to 16 residues.

The CDR3 DNA is TGTGCCAGCAGCCTGGGACAGGGGTCAGGAAACACCATATATTTT. It encodes CASSLGQGSGNTIYF. The chain has TRBV7-2 and TRBJ1-3; TRBD1 aligns across 10 bases. The CDR3 loop spans 15 amino acids. Germline V lookup: CDR1 SGHTA, CDR2 FQGNSA. The V and J ends lost 5 bases and 4 bases, in that order; junction bases with no gene match: 5. Full variable domain (rest looked up from reference TRBV7-2 and TRBJ1-3): GAGVSQSPSNKVTEKGKDVELRCDPISGHTALYWYRQSLGQGLEFLIYFQGNSAPDKSGLPSDRFSAERTGGSVSTLTIQRTQQEDSAVYLCASSLGQGSGNTIYFGEGSWLTVV.

The CDR3 DNA is TGTGCCAGTAGTATTTTAAGAGGACTGGGCTCTGGAAACACCATATATTTT. This sequence encodes CASSILRGLGSGNTIYF. J is TRBJ1-3 and V is TRBV19; D unclear. The CDR3 totals 17 residues. The V gene lost 3 bases and the J gene lost 0 bases, with 15 bases spanning the gap. Germline V gene sequence: CDR1 LNHDA, CDR2 SQIVND (reference sequence).

The J gene is TRBJ2-7, the V gene TRBV2, with D maybe TRBD1 (5 bases). Trimming left V 7 bases short and J 0 bases short, with 7 bases between. The CDR3 contains 12 residues. Germline V lookup: CDR1 SNHLY, CDR2 FYNNEI. For the CDR3, the DNA is TGTGCCAGCACGCAGGGCTCCTACGAGCAGTACTTC. It yields the protein CASTQGSYEQYF.

V is TRBV7-9 and J is TRBJ1-4; 8 nucleotides line up with TRBD1. J was trimmed by 7 bases and V by 5 bases; bases with no gene match: 6. The length of the CDR3 is 14 residues. Germline assignment: CDR1 SEHNR and CDR2 FQNEAQ (reference sequence). This chain's CDR3 is CASSQTGESEKLFF. CDR3 sequence (DNA): TGTGCCAGCAGCCAGACAGGGGAAAGTGAAAAACTGTTTTTT.

The chain combines TRBV12-2 with TRBJ1-2; the table's D call, TRBD1, has no DNA check behind it. TRBV12-2 is deemed a pseudogene. This CDR3 contains 16 residues. CDR3 in DNA: TGTGCAAGTCGCTTAAGGGGACAGCTCGGTAACTATGGCTACACCTTC. As protein: CASRLRGQLGNYGYTF.

This sequence joins TRBV4-3 and TRBJ1-6, with D possibly being TRBD1 (5 bases). CDR1 is LGHNA, CDR2 YSLEER, per germline. V was cut by 0 bases and J by 9 bases, with 12 bases left in between. This CDR3 comprises 15 residues. The CDR3 DNA sequence: TGCGCCAGCAGCCAAGACAGGGATATCGGTTCACCCCTCCACTTT. It codes for CASSQDRDIGSPLHF.

In its sample, this clone was seen once. This rearrangement joins TRBV4-2 to TRBJ1-1; D uncertain. The CDR3 contains 14 residues. Germline CDR1 and CDR2: LGHNA and YNFKEQ. V dropped 3 bases and J dropped 11 bases, with 19 bases sitting between them. CDR3 amino acids: CASSQRPVDLPAFF. The CDR3 nucleotides are TGTGCCAGCAGCCAGAGGCCGGTTGATCTTCCGGCTTTCTTT.

V usage is TRBV5-4 and J usage is TRBJ2-2; D not certain. With 0 bases removed from V and 0 bases from J, the gap between germline ends came to 9 bases. The CDR3 is 16 amino acids. In germline, CDR1 is SGHNT, CDR2 YYREEE (reference sequence). The DNA for the CDR3 is TGTGCCAGCAGCTTGGGTTCCACTTCGAACACCGGGGAGCTGTTTTTT. It translates to CASSLGSTSNTGELFF.

The chain links TRBV7-2 to TRBJ1-4; possibly TRBD1 for D (5 bases). Germline CDR1 and CDR2: SGHTA and FQGNSA. V shed 3 bases and J shed 8 bases, with 13 bases lying between them. The CDR3 is 14 residues long. The CDR3 loop is CASSFSGVGEKLFF. Written as DNA, the CDR3 is TGTGCCAGCAGCTTTTCGGGGGTCGGCGAAAAACTGTTTTTT.

The V and J genes are TRBV7-3 and TRBJ2-3; 11 bases agree with TRBD2. V trimming: 0 bases; J trimming: 1 base; junction bases outside the gene matches: 6. There are 18 residues in the CDR3. The germline V gene has CDR1 SGHTA and CDR2 FQGTGA. The CDR3 region is CASSLTSGGAGGTDTQYF. The CDR3 DNA is TGTGCCAGCAGCTTAACTAGCGGGGGGGCTGGGGGCACAGATACGCAGTATTTT.

The chain carries TRBV7-8 and TRBJ1-6, with TRBD1 as a possible D gene (5 bases). The V end was cut by 7 bases, the J end by 8 bases, with 15 bases between. The CDR3 has 14 amino acids. Germline values: CDR1 SGHVS, CDR2 FQNEAQ. CDR3 in amino acids: CASKRTREDSPLHF. CDR3 sequence (DNA): TGTGCCAGCAAAAGGACCAGGGAGGATTCACCCCTCCACTTT.